This is a list of T cell receptor beta chains from one sample in a study of T cell responses to AZD1222 COVID-19 vaccine. Assay: immunoSEQ multiplex PCR; the TCRdb copy retains only in-frame clones and omits some. The sample includes 90,000 to 110,000 clones, roughly 87% of them seen just once. Sample: peripheral blood, taken on day 0 of MenACWY control vaccination. Every receptor here comes from an adult in good health. CDR3s include the opening cysteine and the closing phenylalanine or tryptophan. A D gene is named only where the DNA matches it firmly. Not all rows give a size; the values are once, few, many and, for expanded clones, a class.

cdr3_aa	cdr3_nt	d_call	v_call	j_call	clone_size
CASSQEIVVRGGADQFF	TGCGCCAGCAGCCAAGAGATAGTCGTACGCGGGGGGGCCGATCAGTTCTTC	TRBD2	TRBV4-3	TRBJ2-1	once
CASSPHGTPPLHF	TGTGCCAGCAGCCCGCATGGAACGCCACCCCTCCACTTT	.	TRBV7-3	TRBJ1-6	.
CASSVTGDQPQHF	TGTGCCAGCAGCGTTACAGGGGATCAGCCCCAGCATTTT	TRBD1	TRBV9	TRBJ1-5	.
CASSYSRVYNEQFF	TGTGCCAGCAGTTACTCGCGCGTGTACAATGAGCAGTTCTTC	.	TRBV6-5	TRBJ2-1	.
CASSQGGQMNTEAFF	TGCGCCAGCAGCCAAGGAGGACAGATGAACACTGAAGCTTTCTTT	.	TRBV4-3	TRBJ1-1	few
CASSPLGVGQPFF	TGTGCCAGCAGTCCCCTGGGCGTGGGCCAGCCTTTCTTT	.	TRBV2	TRBJ1-1	few
CASSYPVDLYGYTF	TGTGCCAGCAGTTACCCCGTGGACCTCTATGGCTACACCTTC	.	TRBV6-2/TRBV6-3	TRBJ1-2	.
CASSLGGAQGETQYF	TGCGCCAGCAGCTTGGGAGGGGCACAAGGAGAGACCCAGTACTTC	.	TRBV5-1	TRBJ2-5	.
CASSLTPASTGELFF	TGTGCCAGCAGCTTAACACCAGCCAGTACCGGGGAGCTGTTTTTT	.	TRBV7-3	TRBJ2-2	.
CASSQWSNYEQYF	TGCGCCAGCTCCCAGTGGTCCAACTACGAGCAGTACTTC	.	TRBV4-3	TRBJ2-7	.
CASSLARYGVGDTEAFF	TGTGCCAGCAGCTTGGCTCGGTATGGGGTTGGGGACACTGAAGCTTTCTTT	.	TRBV11-2	TRBJ1-1	.
CASSENGAGGYTF	TGTGCCAGCAGTGAAAACGGGGCTGGAGGCTACACCTTC	.	TRBV2	TRBJ1-2	.
CASSQDGGKDTQYF	TGTGCCAGCAGCCAAGATGGGGGGAAAGATACGCAGTATTTT	.	TRBV4-2	TRBJ2-3	.
CASSPRFESYEQYF	TGTGCCAGCAGCCCCCGGTTTGAATCCTACGAGCAGTACTTC	.	TRBV9	TRBJ2-7	few
CASSQELNRGAGYTF	TGCGCCAGCAGCCAAGAGCTCAACAGGGGGGCTGGCTACACCTTC	TRBD1	TRBV4-1	TRBJ1-2	.
CASSPFGLAGGTYEQYF	TGTGCCAGCAGCCCCTTCGGCTTAGCGGGGGGTACCTACGAGCAGTACTTC	TRBD2	TRBV7-8	TRBJ2-7	.
CASLGWGEQYF	TGTGCCAGCCTCGGGTGGGGCGAGCAGTACTTC	.	TRBV11-2	TRBJ2-7	.
CASSSSGTAYEQYF	TGTGCCAGCAGCTCTAGCGGGACAGCCTACGAGCAGTACTTC	TRBD2	TRBV5-4	TRBJ2-7	once
CASSFRLNTEAFF	TGTGCCAGCAGTTTCCGGTTGAACACTGAAGCTTTCTTT	.	TRBV6-5	TRBJ1-1	.
CATSDFGEQYF	TGTGCCACCAGTGATTTTGGCGAGCAGTACTTC	.	TRBV24-1	TRBJ2-7	.
CASSFTANYGYTF	TGTGCCAGCAGTTTTACGGCTAACTATGGCTACACCTTC	.	TRBV28	TRBJ1-2	.
CASSLAGRGAYNEQFF	TGTGCCAGCAGCTTGGCCGGCCGGGGGGCCTACAATGAGCAGTTCTTC	TRBD2	TRBV5-4	TRBJ2-1	once
CASRARGNTEAFF	TGTGCCAGCAGAGCCAGGGGGAACACTGAAGCTTTCTTT	.	TRBV7-9	TRBJ1-1	.
CASSPWGSDTQYF	TGTGCCAGCTCACCATGGGGGTCAGATACGCAGTATTTT	.	TRBV18	TRBJ2-3	.
CASSDSSRGGRGEQFF	TGTGCCAGCAGTGACTCGAGTCGGGGGGGCAGAGGTGAGCAGTTCTTC	TRBD2	TRBV6-4	TRBJ2-1	once
CASSPTRTGSYEQYF	TGTGCCAGCAGCCCGACGAGGACAGGGAGCTACGAGCAGTACTTC	TRBD1	TRBV6-6	TRBJ2-7	.
CASSYWNSEGGELFF	TGTGCCAGCAGTTACTGGAACTCAGAGGGCGGGGAGCTGTTTTTT	.	TRBV6-5	TRBJ2-2	few
CASKGTWRVPRWDEKLFF	TGTGCCAGTAAGGGAACTTGGAGGGTGCCCCGGTGGGATGAAAAACTGTTTTTT	.	TRBV19	TRBJ1-4	.
CASSERTYPDSPLHF	TGTGCCAGCTCAGAAAGGACTTATCCGGACTCACCCCTCCACTTT	.	TRBV18	TRBJ1-6	.
CATVRDSNSPLHF	TGTGCCACCGTCCGGGACAGCAATTCACCCCTCCACTTT	TRBD1	TRBV6-6	TRBJ1-6	.
CASSQDPNYGYTF	TGTGCCAGCAGCCAAGACCCAAACTATGGCTACACCTTC	.	TRBV3-1/TRBV3-2	TRBJ1-2	.
CASSPPGGAEAFF	TGTGCCAGCAGTCCCCCGGGAGGGGCTGAAGCTTTCTTT	.	TRBV28	TRBJ1-1	.
CASSVNREYHSGNTIYF	TGTGCCAGCAGCGTCAACAGGGAATATCACTCTGGAAACACCATATATTTT	.	TRBV9	TRBJ1-3	once
CASSPTGGEYGYTF	TGTGCCAGCAGCCCCACAGGGGGCGAATATGGCTACACCTTC	TRBD1	TRBV9	TRBJ1-2	.
CASSLAPEREQPQHF	TGCGCCAGCAGCTTGGCCCCAGAGAGGGAGCAGCCCCAGCATTTT	.	TRBV5-1	TRBJ1-5	.
CASSYGTGTEAFF	TGTGCCAGCAGTTACGGGACGGGGACTGAAGCTTTCTTT	.	TRBV6-6	TRBJ1-1	.
CASSPHRLAGWSEETQYF	TGTGCCAGCAGCCCTCATAGGCTAGCGGGATGGAGTGAGGAGACCCAGTACTTC	TRBD2	TRBV7-2	TRBJ2-5	.
CASSQVYRGARFGFGIAFF	TGTGCCAGCAGCCAAGTTTACAGGGGCGCTAGATTTGGGTTCGGTATCGCTTTCTTT	TRBD1	TRBV3-1/TRBV3-2	TRBJ1-1	.
CASSPDSTSFGAFF	TGTGCCAGCTCACCCGACAGTACTAGCTTTGGAGCTTTCTTT	.	TRBV18	TRBJ1-1	.
CASSQVQGAPGFNYYGYTF	TGCGCCAGCAGCCAGGTACAGGGGGCGCCAGGATTTAACTACTATGGCTACACCTTC	TRBD1	TRBV4-1	TRBJ1-2	once
CASSLERGSNQPQHF	TGTGCCAGCAGCTTAGAGAGGGGAAGCAATCAGCCCCAGCATTTT	.	TRBV7-2	TRBJ1-5	.
CASSQGLGLGIQYF	TGTGCCAGCAGCCAAGGACTGGGCTTGGGCATTCAGTACTTC	.	TRBV4-2	TRBJ2-4	.
CASSQSQGAHSLPLHF	TGCGCCAGCAGCCAATCACAGGGGGCCCACTCCTTACCCCTCCACTTT	TRBD1	TRBV4-1	TRBJ1-6	.
CAISSQGGNTEAFF	TGTGCCATCAGCTCACAGGGAGGGAACACTGAAGCTTTCTTT	.	TRBV10-3	TRBJ1-1	.
CASSGIAGGVGPLHNEQFF	TGTGCCAGCAGTGGAATCGCGGGAGGGGTAGGGCCCCTCCACAATGAGCAGTTCTTC	TRBD2	TRBV5-6	TRBJ2-1	.
CASSRWGTSDLRGNEQFF	TGTGCCAGCAGCCGGTGGGGGACTAGCGACCTCCGGGGCAATGAGCAGTTCTTC	TRBD2	TRBV11-2	TRBJ2-1	.
CASSLGLSYEQFF	TGTGCCAGCAGTTTGGGGCTCTCTTACGAGCAGTTCTTC	.	TRBV12-3/TRBV12-4	TRBJ2-1	.
CASSLTPYTGELFF	TGTGCCAGCAGCCTAACCCCCTACACCGGGGAGCTGTTTTTT	.	TRBV7-2	TRBJ2-2	.
CASSLVGANYGYTF	TGTGCCAGCAGCTTGGTAGGAGCTAACTATGGCTACACCTTC	.	TRBV5-4	TRBJ1-2	.
CASSYPPPGADTQYF	TGTGCCAGCAGCTATCCCCCCCCCGGAGCAGATACGCAGTATTTT	.	TRBV6-2/TRBV6-3	TRBJ2-3	.
CASSLSGWPSSTDTQYF	TGTGCCAGCAGCTTGAGTGGTTGGCCCTCCAGCACAGATACGCAGTATTTT	.	TRBV5-4	TRBJ2-3	few
CASWDSGRANNEQFF	TGTGCCAGCTGGGATAGCGGGAGGGCTAATAATGAGCAGTTCTTC	TRBD2	TRBV28	TRBJ2-1	.
CASRTEDTVNQPQHF	TGTGCCAGCAGAACTGAGGACACCGTCAATCAGCCCCAGCATTTT	.	TRBV28	TRBJ1-5	.
CAISARESSNEQFF	TGTGCCATCAGTGCGAGGGAAAGTAGCAATGAGCAGTTCTTC	.	TRBV10-3	TRBJ2-1	.
CASSRQGASGTEAFF	TGTGCCAGCAGTCGACAGGGGGCGAGCGGCACTGAAGCTTTCTTT	TRBD1	TRBV6-5	TRBJ1-1	.
CASSLTSGSYEQYF	TGTGCCAGCAGCTTGACTAGCGGTTCCTACGAGCAGTACTTC	TRBD2	TRBV7-2	TRBJ2-7	.
CASSTLGDESKYF	TGTGCCAGCAGCACCCTGGGAGACGAGTCCAAGTACTTC	.	TRBV7-9	TRBJ2-7	.
CASGPRAGGTEAFF	TGTGCCAGCGGCCCCAGGGCGGGGGGGACTGAAGCTTTCTTT	.	TRBV9	TRBJ1-1	.
CASSPRTGAGQANEKLFF	TGTGCCAGCTCACCACGGACGGGGGCGGGACAGGCTAATGAAAAACTGTTTTTT	TRBD1	TRBV18	TRBJ1-4	.